The next 27 T cell receptor beta chains were all read from a single sample in a study of blood T cells in healthy people across ages. A second PCR of 7 to 11 cycles used a sample-barcoded 5' primer and a J-beta primer mix. TCRdb analysed the 5' RACE reads with MiXCR anew, one entry per CDR3 protein. Of 1.6 million or so distinct CDR3 sequences listed, about 31% were seen once; the top ten hold over 9%. The sample taken for sequencing was blood. These receptors all come from a woman younger than 45 in good health.

There are a few counts of this clonotype. The chain uses TRBV20-1 and TRBJ2-7; no firm D call. With 3 bases removed from V and 0 bases from J, the gap between germline ends came to 15 bases. CDR3 size: 15 residues. Germline values: CDR1 DFQATT, CDR2 SNEGSKA (reference sequence). This chain's CDR3 is CSARPQLLASYEQYF. The CDR3 bases are TGCAGTGCTAGGCCCCAACTACTGGCCTCCTACGAGCAGTACTTC.

The V gene is TRBV21-1, the J gene TRBJ2-3. TRBV21-1 is a pseudogene. This CDR3 is 14 amino acids long. The CDR3, as DNA: TGTGCCAGCAGCAGCTTAACTGTGGCAGATACGCAGTATTTT. Translated: CASSSLTVADTQYF.

The gene calls are TRBV24-1 and TRBJ2-3, with TRBD1 as a possible D gene (5 bases). This CDR3 contains 15 residues. Germline loops: CDR1 KGHDR, CDR2 SFDVKD. The V and J ends lost 1 base and 1 base respectively, with 8 bases between them. The CDR3: CATSDFTQGTDTQYF. The CDR3 DNA is TGTGCCACCAGTGATTTCACACAGGGCACAGATACGCAGTATTTT.

Worth noting for this clonotype: One end of the junction fails to match germline, which may point to a read error. The rearrangement uses TRBV4-1 and TRBJ2-5; D tentatively reads TRBD1 or TRBD2 (5 bases each). The DNA end is more similar to TRBJ2-7, so the J call may be wrong. Per the germline V gene, CDR1 is MGHRA and CDR2 is YSYEKL. The CDR3 consists of 15 residues. The CDR3 sequence: CAGSQDDRGPYEQYF. DNA of the CDR3: TGCGCCGGCAGTCAAGACGACAGAGGGCCTTACGAGCAGTACTTC.

The V gene is TRBV12-3 or TRBV12-4, the J gene TRBJ2-7; D is possibly TRBD2 (6 bases). Trimming stripped 6 bases from V and 3 bases from J, with 27 bases between. The CDR3 sequence is 18 residues long. The CDR3 DNA reads TGTGCCAGCAGCCATATCCGCCCATCTCTGGCGGGATTCTACGAGCAGTACTTC. Translation: CASSHIRPSLAGFYEQYF.

This clonotype was seen more than once but under ten times. This chain joins TRBV6-1 and TRBJ1-6; D uncertain. From germline, CDR1 is MNHNS and CDR2 SASEGT. The length of the CDR3 is 17 residues. The germline V and J ends were trimmed by 0 bases and 8 bases, with 17 bases remaining between them. DNA of the CDR3: TGTGCCAGCAGTGAAGCCGAATGGGCAGATAGGGATTCACCCCTCCACTTT. Residues: CASSEAEWADRDSPLHF.

In its sample, this clonotype was seen a few times. This chain uses TRBV6-5 with TRBJ1-2, with unresolved D. The CDR3 is made up of 13 amino acids. Germline CDR1 MNHEY, CDR2 SVGAGI. The V gene lost 2 bases and the J gene lost 5 bases, with 9 bases spanning the gap. DNA of the CDR3: TGTGCCAGCAGTTACCAACGACGGTATGGCTACACCTTC. Amino acids: CASSYQRRYGYTF.

This clonotype was detected once. Its ends do not fully match the called genes, so a read error is possible. The V call is TRBV7-6, the J call TRBJ1-2, with 9 bases identical to TRBD1. CDR1 SGHVS and CDR2 FNYEAQ come from the germline V gene. The CDR3 contains 14 residues. CDR3 nucleotides: TGTGCCAGCAGCTCAACAGGGGGCACCAATGGCTGCACCTTC. It is translated as CASSSTGGTNGCTF. Filled out from reference TRBV7-6 and TRBJ1-2, the complete variable domain reads GAGVSQSPRYKVTKRGQDVALRCDPISGHVSLYWYRQALGQGPEFLTYFNYEAQQDKSGLPNDRFSAERPEGSISTLTIQRTEQRDSAMYRCASSSTGGTNGCTFGSGTRLTVV.

V is TRBV11-2 and J is TRBJ2-5; D not resolved. The germline V gene encodes CDR1 SGHAT and CDR2 FQNNGV. V was cut by 5 bases and J by 5 bases, with 9 bases left in between. There are 12 residues in the CDR3. Written as DNA, the CDR3 is TGTGCCAGCAGCCCGCTTCCGGAGACCCAGTACTTC. It specifies CASSPLPETQYF.

This clonotype was detected a few times. This chain joins TRBV28 and TRBJ2-1, with 8 bases lining up with TRBD2. The germline gives CDR1 MDHEN, CDR2 SYDVKM. The ends lost 2 bases at V and 10 bases at J; junction bases unmatched: 13. The CDR3 sequence is 16 residues long. This CDR3 is CASSLNPGGPGEEQFF. The CDR3 DNA follows: TGTGCCAGCAGTTTAAATCCGGGAGGGCCGGGTGAGGAGCAGTTCTTC. The whole variable domain, filled in from reference TRBV28 and TRBJ2-1, reads DVKVTQSSRYLVKRTGEKVFLECVQDMDHENMFWYRQDPGLGLRLIYFSYDVKMKEKGDIPEGYSVSREKKERFSLILESASTNQTSMYLCASSLNPGGPGEEQFFGPGTRLTVL.

The chain couples TRBV20-1 to TRBJ2-7; D gene ambiguous. Germline V lookup: CDR1 DFQATT, CDR2 SNEGSKA (reference sequence). The CDR3 contains 11 residues. V lost 5 bases and J lost 2, with 7 bases in between. The chain's CDR3 is CSAVDPYEQYF. CDR3 nucleotides: TGCAGTGCTGTTGACCCCTACGAGCAGTACTTC.

This sequence joins TRBV28 and TRBJ2-7; 9 bases fit TRBD1. Per germline, CDR1 MDHEN and CDR2 SYDVKM. This CDR3 spans 15 amino acids. Trimming at V came to 7 bases and at J to 4 bases, leaving 11 bases not matched to a gene. CDR3 sequence: CASKRPGQGSYEQYF. In DNA form, the CDR3 reads TGTGCCAGCAAACGGCCGGGACAGGGTAGTTACGAGCAGTACTTC.

The J gene is TRBJ2-7, the V gene TRBV7-9; tentatively, D is TRBD2 (5 bases). Germline-derived CDR1 and CDR2 are SEHNR and FQNEAQ (reference sequence). V lost 5 bases and J 0 bases, leaving 14 bases between the germline ends. The CDR3 runs to 15 residues. The CDR3 spells CASSPRTESSYEQYF. DNA of the CDR3: TGTGCCAGCAGCCCCCGGACTGAAAGCTCCTACGAGCAGTACTTC.

This chain connects TRBV6-5 to TRBJ1-1, with D perhaps TRBD1 (6 bases). V was pared by 7 bases and J by 5 bases, with 8 bases between. CDR3 length: 11 amino acids. The germline gives CDR1 MNHEY, CDR2 SVGAGI. This chain's CDR3 is CASKGGTEAFF. The CDR3 nucleotides read TGTGCCAGCAAGGGGGGGACTGAAGCTTTCTTT.

This clonotype was seen a handful of times. The chain recombines TRBV6-6 with TRBJ2-1; possible D gene TRBD1, 5 bases. CDR3 length: 16 amino acids. Trimming took 0 bases from V and 7 from J, leaving 16 bases between them. CDR1 is MNHNY, CDR2 SVGAGI, per germline (reference sequence). The CDR3 nucleotides read TGTGCCAGCAGTTACTCGGTGGAAAGGGGTTTAAATGAGCAGTTCTTC. It is translated as CASSYSVERGLNEQFF.

This clonotype was picked up many times. The chain couples TRBV27 to TRBJ2-7; TRBD1 might be the D (5 bases). CDR3 size: 13 residues. Trimming stripped 3 bases from V and 0 bases from J, with 6 bases between. Germline loops: CDR1 MNHEY, CDR2 SMNVEV (reference sequence). CDR3 DNA sequence: TGTGCCAGCAGTTTTAGGGGCTCCTACGAGCAGTACTTC. Amino acids: CASSFRGSYEQYF.

This rearrangement joins TRBV7-8 to TRBJ1-4; D ambiguous. The V and J ends lost 0 bases and 13 bases respectively, with 9 bases between them. The CDR3 loop spans 12 amino acids. Germline-derived CDR1 and CDR2 are SGHVS and FQNEAQ. The CDR3 protein is CASSLAPNRLFF. CDR3 sequence (DNA): TGTGCCAGCAGCTTAGCCCCTAATAGACTGTTTTTT.

V is TRBV5-1 and J is TRBJ2-5, with 7 bases identical to TRBD2. The V gene's germline CDR1 is SGHRS and CDR2 YFSETQ. The CDR3 runs 15 residues. Trimming cost V 4 bases and J 3 bases; bases outside gene matches: 9. The chain's CDR3 is CASSLMGGEKETQYF. CDR3 DNA: TGCGCCAGCAGCCTCATGGGGGGGGAGAAAGAGACCCAGTACTTC.

This clonotype was found a few times. The rearrangement joins TRBV2 to TRBJ2-5; D may be TRBD1 (6 bases). There are 17 residues in the CDR3. CDR1 is SNHLY and CDR2 is FYNNEI in the germline V gene. The ends were cut back, 3 bases at V and 0 bases at J, with 17 bases in the middle. CDR3: CASSEVEGTLYQETQYF. The CDR3 nucleotides are TGTGCCAGCAGTGAGGTAGAAGGGACACTGTACCAAGAGACCCAGTACTTC.

The chain combines TRBV2 with TRBJ2-2; no reliable D call. The V gene's germline CDR1 is SNHLY and CDR2 FYNNEI. Trimming took 2 bases from V and 0 from J, leaving 7 bases between them. The CDR3 is 15 residues long. The CDR3 bases are TGTGCCAGCAGTGAATCCGGGCCGAACACCGGGGAGCTGTTTTTT. It yields the protein CASSESGPNTGELFF.

Only a few counts were recorded for this clonotype. J is TRBJ2-5 and V is TRBV5-6; D is perhaps TRBD1 (6 bases). Per germline, CDR1 SGHDT and CDR2 YYEEEE. The V and J ends lost 4 bases and 2 bases respectively, with 12 bases between them. The CDR3 runs 14 residues. CDR3 sequence (DNA): TGTGCCAGCAGCAAAGGGGGTTATCAAGAGACCCAGTACTTC. It translates to CASSKGGYQETQYF.

This clonotype came up a few times. The V gene is TRBV29-1, the J gene TRBJ2-7, with D hard to call. This CDR3 is 16 amino acids long. V lost 0 bases and J 0 bases, leaving 15 bases between the germline ends. CDR1 and CDR2 (germline): SQVTM, ANQGSEA. The CDR3 spells CSVEDQAAGSSYEQYF. DNA for the CDR3: TGCAGCGTTGAAGATCAGGCGGCAGGTAGCTCCTACGAGCAGTACTTC.

This clonotype was counted only a few times. The V and J genes are TRBV25-1 and TRBJ2-3; D possibly corresponds to TRBD2 (6 bases). V dropped 1 base and J dropped 2 bases, with 16 bases sitting between them. CDR1 is MGHDK and CDR2 is SYGVNS in the germline V gene. The CDR3 is 17 residues long. The CDR3, as DNA: TGTGCCAGCAGTGAATTTGGGGGAGGACGTATCACAGATACGCAGTATTTT. Encoded protein: CASSEFGGGRITDTQYF.

This clonotype was seen only once. This may be a read error: a much more frequent sequence differs by one nucleotide. The rearrangement links TRBV7-8 to TRBJ2-6, with D perhaps matching TRBD2 (6 bases). CDR3 length equals 14 residues. Looked up from germline, CDR1 is SGHVS and CDR2 is FQNEAQ. The CDR3 DNA sequence: TGTGCCAGCAGCTTAGCTGGAGGGGCCAACGTCCCGACTTTC. Its protein product is CASSLAGGANVPTF.

The V gene is TRBV5-1, the J gene TRBJ2-1; D is tentatively TRBD1 or TRBD2 (6 bases each). Germline lookup yields CDR1 SGHRS and CDR2 YFSETQ. The CDR3 covers 14 residues. V was shortened by 4 bases and J by 12 bases, with 20 bases between the two germline ends. The CDR3 bases are TGCGCCAGCAGCCCTCGGGGACTCCGAGGGGGGCAGTTCTTC. It codes for CASSPRGLRGGQFF.

This chain uses TRBV24-1 with TRBJ2-6; TRBD1 matches 8 bases. The CDR3 consists of 16 residues. The V gene's germline CDR1 is KGHDR and CDR2 SFDVKD. The V gene end was trimmed by 4 bases and the J gene end by 4 bases; junction bases not matched to a gene: 5. The CDR3 DNA reads TGTGCCACCAGTGAATCGACAGGGGTAGGGGCCAACGTCCTGACTTTC. As protein: CATSESTGVGANVLTF.

The V call is TRBV5-1, the J call TRBJ2-7, with 9 bases lining up with TRBD1. This CDR3 has 14 residues. Germline loops: CDR1 SGHRS, CDR2 YFSETQ. With 4 bases clipped from V and 5 bases from J, the junction kept 7 bases outside the gene matches. The DNA of the CDR3 is TGCGCCAGCAGCCTGGGGACAGGGTGGAACGAGCAGTACTTC. Its protein is CASSLGTGWNEQYF. The full variable domain, in which reference TRBV5-1 and TRBJ2-7 provide the parts outside the CDR3, is KAGVTQTPRYLIKTRGQQVTLSCSPISGHRSVSWYQQTPGQGLQFLFEYFSETQRNKGNFPGRFSGRQFSNSRSEMNVSTLELGDSALYLCASSLGTGWNEQYFGPGTRLTVT.